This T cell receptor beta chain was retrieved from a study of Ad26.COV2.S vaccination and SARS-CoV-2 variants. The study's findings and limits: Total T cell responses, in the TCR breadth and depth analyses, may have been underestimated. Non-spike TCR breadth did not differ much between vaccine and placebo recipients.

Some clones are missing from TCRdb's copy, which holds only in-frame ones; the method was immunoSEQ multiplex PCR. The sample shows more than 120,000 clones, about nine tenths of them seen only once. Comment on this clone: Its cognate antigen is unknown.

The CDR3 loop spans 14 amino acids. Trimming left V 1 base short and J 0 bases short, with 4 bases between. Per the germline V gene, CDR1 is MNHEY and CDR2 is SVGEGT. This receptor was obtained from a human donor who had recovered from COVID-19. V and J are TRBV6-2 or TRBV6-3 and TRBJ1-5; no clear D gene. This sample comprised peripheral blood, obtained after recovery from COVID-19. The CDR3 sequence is CASSYYYSNQPQHF. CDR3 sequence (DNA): TGTGCCAGCAGTTACTATTATAGCAATCAGCCCCAGCATTTT.